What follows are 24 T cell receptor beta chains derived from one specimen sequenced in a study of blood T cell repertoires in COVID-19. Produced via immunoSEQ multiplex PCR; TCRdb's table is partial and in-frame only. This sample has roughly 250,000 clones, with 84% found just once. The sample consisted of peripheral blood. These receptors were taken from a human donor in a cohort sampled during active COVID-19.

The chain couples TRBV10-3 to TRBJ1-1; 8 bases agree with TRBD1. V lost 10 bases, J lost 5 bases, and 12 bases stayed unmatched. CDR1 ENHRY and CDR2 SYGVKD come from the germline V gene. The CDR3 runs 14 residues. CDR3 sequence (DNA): TGTGCCACCACCCCCCAGGGGGCAGGGACTGAAGCTTTCTTT. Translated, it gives CATTPQGAGTEAFF.

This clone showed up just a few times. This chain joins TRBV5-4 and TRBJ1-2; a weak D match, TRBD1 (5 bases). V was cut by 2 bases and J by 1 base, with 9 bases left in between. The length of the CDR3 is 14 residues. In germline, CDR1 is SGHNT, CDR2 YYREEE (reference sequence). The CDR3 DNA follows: TGTGCCAGCAGCTTTGCGGGACTTAACTATGGCTACACCTTC. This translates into CASSFAGLNYGYTF.

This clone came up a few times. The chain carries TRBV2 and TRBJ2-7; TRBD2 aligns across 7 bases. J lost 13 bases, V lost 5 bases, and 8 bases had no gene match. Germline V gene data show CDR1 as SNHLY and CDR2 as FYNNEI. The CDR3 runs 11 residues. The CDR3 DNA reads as TGTGCCAGCAGTAGCGAGGGACTATCTTACTTC. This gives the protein CASSSEGLSYF.

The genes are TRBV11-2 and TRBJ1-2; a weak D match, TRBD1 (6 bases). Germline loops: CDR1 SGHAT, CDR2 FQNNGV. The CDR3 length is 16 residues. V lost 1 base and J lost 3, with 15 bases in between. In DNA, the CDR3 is TGTGCCAGCAGCTTAGGGTTGCAGGGGAACGACTATGGCTACACCTTC. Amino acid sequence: CASSLGLQGNDYGYTF.

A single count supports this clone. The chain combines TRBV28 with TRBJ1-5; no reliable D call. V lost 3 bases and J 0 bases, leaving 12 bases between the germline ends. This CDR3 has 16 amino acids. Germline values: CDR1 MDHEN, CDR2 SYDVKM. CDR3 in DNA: TGTGCCAGCAGTTTTGCCGGGGTTTATAGCAATCAGCCCCAGCATTTT. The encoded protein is CASSFAGVYSNQPQHF. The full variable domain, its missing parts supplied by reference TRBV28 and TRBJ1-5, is DVKVTQSSRYLVKRTGEKVFLECVQDMDHENMFWYRQDPGLGLRLIYFSYDVKMKEKGDIPEGYSVSREKKERFSLILESASTNQTSMYLCASSFAGVYSNQPQHFGDGTRLSIL.

CDR3 loop: CASSQGTGQVLTTYEQYF. For the CDR3, the DNA is TGTGCCAGCAGCCAGGGGACAGGGCAGGTCTTAACTACATACGAGCAGTACTTC. The chain joins TRBV11-2 to TRBJ2-7; 9 positions match TRBD1. V dropped 5 bases and J dropped 4; count of bases not matched to a gene: 18. The length of the CDR3 is 18 residues. Germline CDR1 reads SGHAT; CDR2 reads FQNNGV.

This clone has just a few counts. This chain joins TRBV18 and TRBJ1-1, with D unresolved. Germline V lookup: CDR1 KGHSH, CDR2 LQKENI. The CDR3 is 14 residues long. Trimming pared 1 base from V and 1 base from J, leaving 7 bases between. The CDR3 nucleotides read TGTGCCAGCTCACCACGGAGTCAGAACACTGAAGCTTTCTTT. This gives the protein CASSPRSQNTEAFF.

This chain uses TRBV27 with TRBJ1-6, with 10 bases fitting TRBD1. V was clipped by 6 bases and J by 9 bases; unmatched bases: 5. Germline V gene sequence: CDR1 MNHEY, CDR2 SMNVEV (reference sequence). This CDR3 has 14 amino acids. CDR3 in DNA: TGTGCCAGCAGCCCAGGACAGGGGGTTTCACCCCTCCACTTT. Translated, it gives CASSPGQGVSPLHF.

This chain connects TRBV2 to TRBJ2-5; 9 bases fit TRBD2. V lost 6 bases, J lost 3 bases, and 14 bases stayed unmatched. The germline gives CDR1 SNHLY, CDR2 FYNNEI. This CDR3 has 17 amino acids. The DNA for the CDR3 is TGTGCCAGCAGCCCTGGGGCACTGCGGGGGGGCAAAGAGACCCAGTACTTC. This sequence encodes CASSPGALRGGKETQYF.

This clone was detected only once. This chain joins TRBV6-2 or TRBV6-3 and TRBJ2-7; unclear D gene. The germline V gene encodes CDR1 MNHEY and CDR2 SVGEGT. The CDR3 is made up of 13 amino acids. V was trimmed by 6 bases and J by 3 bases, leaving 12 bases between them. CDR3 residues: CASSSHYRYEQYF. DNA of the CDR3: TGTGCCAGCAGCTCGCACTACCGCTACGAGCAGTACTTC.

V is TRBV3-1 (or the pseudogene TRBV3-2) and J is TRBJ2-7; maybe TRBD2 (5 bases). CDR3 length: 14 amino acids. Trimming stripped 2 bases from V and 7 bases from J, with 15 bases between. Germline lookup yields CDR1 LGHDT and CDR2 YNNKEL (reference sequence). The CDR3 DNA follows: TGTGCCAGCAGCCAAATTAGGGAAACGGGGGAGCAGTACTTC. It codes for CASSQIRETGEQYF.

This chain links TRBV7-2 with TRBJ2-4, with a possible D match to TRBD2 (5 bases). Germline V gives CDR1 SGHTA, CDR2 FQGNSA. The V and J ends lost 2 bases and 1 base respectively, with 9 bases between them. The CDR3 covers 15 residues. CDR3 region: CASSLPSWAKNIQYF. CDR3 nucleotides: TGTGCCAGCAGCTTACCTAGCTGGGCCAAAAACATTCAGTACTTC.

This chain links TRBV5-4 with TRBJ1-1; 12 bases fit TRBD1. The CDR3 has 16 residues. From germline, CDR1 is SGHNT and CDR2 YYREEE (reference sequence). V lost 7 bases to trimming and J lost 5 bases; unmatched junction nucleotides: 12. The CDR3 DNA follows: TGTGCCAGCTCGAGTAGGGACAGGGGGCGAGGAACTGAAGCTTTCTTT. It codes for CASSSRDRGRGTEAFF. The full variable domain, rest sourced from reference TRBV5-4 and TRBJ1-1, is ETGVTQSPTHLIKTRGQQVTLRCSSQSGHNTVSWYQQALGQGPQFIFQYYREEENGRGNFPPRFSGLQFPNYSSELNVNALELDDSALYLCASSSRDRGRGTEAFFGQGTRLTVV.

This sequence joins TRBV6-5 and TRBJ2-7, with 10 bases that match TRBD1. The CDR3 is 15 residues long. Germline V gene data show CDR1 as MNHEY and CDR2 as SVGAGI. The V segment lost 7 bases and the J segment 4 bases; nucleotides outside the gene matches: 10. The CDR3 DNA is TGTGCCAGCAACCCCGACAGGGGGCTGGGGTACGAGCAGTACTTC. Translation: CASNPDRGLGYEQYF.

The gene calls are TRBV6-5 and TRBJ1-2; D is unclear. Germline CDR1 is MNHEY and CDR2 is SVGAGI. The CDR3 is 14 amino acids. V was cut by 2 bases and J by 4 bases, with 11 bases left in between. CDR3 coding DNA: TGTGCCAGCAGTTACGGTGCAGGTAGCTATGGCTACACCTTC. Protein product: CASSYGAGSYGYTF.

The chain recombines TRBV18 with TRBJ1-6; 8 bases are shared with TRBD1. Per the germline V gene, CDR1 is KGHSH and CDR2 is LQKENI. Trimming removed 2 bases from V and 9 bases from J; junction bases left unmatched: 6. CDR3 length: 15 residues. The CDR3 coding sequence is TGTGCCAGCTCACCATCGACAGGGGAAGTTTCACCCCTCCACTTT. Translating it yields CASSPSTGEVSPLHF. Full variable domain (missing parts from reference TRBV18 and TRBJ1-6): NAGVMQNPRHLVRRRGQEARLRCSPMKGHSHVYWYRQLPEEGLKFMVYLQKENIIDESGMPKERFSAEFPKEGPSILRIQQVVRGDSAAYFCASSPSTGEVSPLHFGNGTRLTVT.

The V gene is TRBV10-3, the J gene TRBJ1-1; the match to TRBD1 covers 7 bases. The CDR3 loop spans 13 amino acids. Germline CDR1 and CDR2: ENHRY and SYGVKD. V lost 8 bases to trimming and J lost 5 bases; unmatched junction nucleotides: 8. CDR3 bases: TGTGCCATCGGAGGGGGCCGATGGACTGAAGCTTTCTTT. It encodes CAIGGGRWTEAFF.

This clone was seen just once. CDR3 nucleotides: TGTGCCAGCTCACCAGAACAGGGCCCTAACTATGGCTACACCTTC. It codes for CASSPEQGPNYGYTF. The J gene is TRBJ1-2, the V gene TRBV18; tentative D call: TRBD1 (6 bases). The CDR3 has 15 residues. V was trimmed by 2 bases and J by 0 bases, leaving 10 bases between them. Germline V gene data show CDR1 as KGHSH and CDR2 as LQKENI.

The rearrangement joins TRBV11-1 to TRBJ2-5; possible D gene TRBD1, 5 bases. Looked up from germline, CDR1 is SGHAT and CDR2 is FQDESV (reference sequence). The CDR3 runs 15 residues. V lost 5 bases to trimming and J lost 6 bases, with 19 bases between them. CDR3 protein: CASSLSGAVQKTQYF. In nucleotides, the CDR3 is TGTGCCAGCAGCCTAAGTGGGGCAGTGCAGAAGACCCAGTACTTC.

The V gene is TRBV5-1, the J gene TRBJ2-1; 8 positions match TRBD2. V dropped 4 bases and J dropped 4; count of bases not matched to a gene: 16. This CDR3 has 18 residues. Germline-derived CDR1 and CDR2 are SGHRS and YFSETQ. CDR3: CASSRASIGRANYNEQFF. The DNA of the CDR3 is TGCGCCAGCAGCCGGGCAAGTATCGGGAGGGCCAATTACAATGAGCAGTTCTTC.

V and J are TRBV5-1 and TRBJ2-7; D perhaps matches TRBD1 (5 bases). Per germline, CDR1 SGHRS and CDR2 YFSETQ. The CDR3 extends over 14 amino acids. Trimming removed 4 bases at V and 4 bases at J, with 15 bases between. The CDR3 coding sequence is TGCGCCAGCAGCCCACAGGTTCTTTATTACGAGCAGTACTTC. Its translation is CASSPQVLYYEQYF.

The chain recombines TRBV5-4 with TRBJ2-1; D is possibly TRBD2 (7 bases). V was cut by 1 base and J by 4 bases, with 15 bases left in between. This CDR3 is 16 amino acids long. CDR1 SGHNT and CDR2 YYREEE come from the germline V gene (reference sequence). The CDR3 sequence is CASSLFSGGPYNEQFF. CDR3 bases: TGTGCCAGCAGCTTGTTCTCCGGGGGGCCTTACAATGAGCAGTTCTTC.

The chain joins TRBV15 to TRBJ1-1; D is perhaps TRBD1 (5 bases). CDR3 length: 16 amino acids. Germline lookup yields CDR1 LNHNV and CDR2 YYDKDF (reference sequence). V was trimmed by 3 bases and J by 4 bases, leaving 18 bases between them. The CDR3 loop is CATSRGLAGQGTEAFF. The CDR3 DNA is TGTGCCACCAGCAGGGGCCTCGCAGGCCAGGGCACTGAAGCTTTCTTT.

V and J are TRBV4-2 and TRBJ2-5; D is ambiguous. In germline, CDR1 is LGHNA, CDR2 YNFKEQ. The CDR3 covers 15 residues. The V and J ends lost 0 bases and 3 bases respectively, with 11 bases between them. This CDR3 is CASSQDGSAEETQYF. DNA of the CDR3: TGTGCCAGCAGCCAAGATGGCAGCGCGGAAGAGACCCAGTACTTC.